This T cell receptor (beta chain) was sequenced for a study of T-cell memory formation after mild COVID-19. General study findings and limits: The second-wave clones peaking on day 37 were not confirmed as SARS-CoV-2-specific.

Each CDR3 protein gets one entry after TCRdb re-called the 5' RACE reads with MiXCR. The sample includes roughly 310,000 distinct CDR3 sequences, 15% to 20% of them seen just once. This clonotype has just a few counts. The antigen is not known. This receptor was identified in a man aged 18 to 30 who had mild COVID-19 (a few samples of this study predate the infection). Cell type and time point are not known. Material for sequencing was PBMCs or a T cell subset sorted from them (not recorded which).

The CDR3 spells CASSQDGDGVRDTQYF. CDR3 in DNA: TGCGCCAGCAGCCAAGATGGGGACGGGGTCAGAGATACGCAGTATTTT. The genes are TRBV4-3 and TRBJ2-3, with D possibly being TRBD1 or TRBD2 (5 bases each). The length of the CDR3 is 16 residues. From germline, CDR1 is LGHNA and CDR2 YSLEER. Trimming stripped 0 bases from V and 5 bases from J, with 15 bases between.